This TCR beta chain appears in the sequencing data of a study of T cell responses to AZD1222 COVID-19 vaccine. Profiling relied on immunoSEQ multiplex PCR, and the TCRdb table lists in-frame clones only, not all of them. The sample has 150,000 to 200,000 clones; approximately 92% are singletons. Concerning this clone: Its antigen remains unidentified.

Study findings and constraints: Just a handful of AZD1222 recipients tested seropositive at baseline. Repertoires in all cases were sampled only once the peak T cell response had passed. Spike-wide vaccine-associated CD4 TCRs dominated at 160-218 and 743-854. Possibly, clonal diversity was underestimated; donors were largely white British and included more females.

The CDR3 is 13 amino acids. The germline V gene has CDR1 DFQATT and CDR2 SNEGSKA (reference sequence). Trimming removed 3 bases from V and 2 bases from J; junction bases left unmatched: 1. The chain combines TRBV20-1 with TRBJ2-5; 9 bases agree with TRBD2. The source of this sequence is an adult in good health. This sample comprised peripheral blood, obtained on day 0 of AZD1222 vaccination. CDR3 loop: CSASLAGQETQYF. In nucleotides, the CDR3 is TGCAGTGCTAGTCTAGCGGGGCAAGAGACCCAGTACTTC.